A single sample gave rise to the 22 T cell receptor beta chains below, sequenced in a study of blood T cells in healthy people across ages. PCR was performed a second time for about 6 to 12 cycles using a sample-barcoded 5' primer and a J-beta primer mix. TCRdb reprocessed the 5' RACE reads via MiXCR and lists one record per CDR3 protein. The sample shows approximately 1,700,000 distinct CDR3 sequences, around 40% of them seen only once. Sequencing was done on a sample of blood. All receptors derive from a human donor in good health.

V and J are TRBV10-3 and TRBJ2-5; D is possibly TRBD1 (6 bases). In germline, CDR1 is ENHRY, CDR2 SYGVKD. This CDR3 is built from 14 residues. The V end was cut by 2 bases, the J end by 5 bases, with 12 bases between. CDR3 DNA: TGTGCCATCAGTGAGAGGGTTCAGGGGGAGACCCAGTACTTC. As protein: CAISERVQGETQYF.

The sample holds a few counts of this clonotype. The CDR3 reads CSGRPGQNTEAFF. The CDR3, as DNA: TGCAGCGGACGACCGGGACAGAACACTGAAGCTTTCTTT. The chain recombines TRBV29-1 with TRBJ1-1; TRBD1 is a possible D gene (6 bases). The CDR3 consists of 13 residues. The germline V gene encodes CDR1 SQVTM and CDR2 ANQGSEA. Trimming took off 7 bases at V and 1 base at J, with 13 bases between the two ends.

The V call is TRBV5-6, the J call TRBJ2-7; D is possibly TRBD2 (7 bases). CDR3 length equals 14 residues. CDR1 is SGHDT, CDR2 YYEEEE, per germline. Trimming stripped 5 bases from V and 4 bases from J, with 16 bases between. In nucleotides, the CDR3 is TGTGCCAGCAGACCAGCGGGGACACTATACGAGCAGTACTTC. Translating gives CASRPAGTLYEQYF.

This clonotype was observed a few times. The V call is TRBV7-2, the J call TRBJ2-1; D gene ambiguous. Germline CDR1 is SGHTA and CDR2 is FQGNSA. This CDR3 is built from 16 residues. With 5 bases removed from V and 0 bases from J, the gap between germline ends came to 14 bases. CDR3 in DNA: TGTGCCAGCAGCCTCATTATCATGAGCTCCTACAATGAGCAGTTCTTC. Its translation: CASSLIIMSSYNEQFF.

J is TRBJ2-1 and V is TRBV11-2; D is ambiguous. Trimming pared 6 bases from V and 0 bases from J, leaving 15 bases between. The CDR3 spans 16 residues. CDR1 SGHAT and CDR2 FQNNGV come from the germline V gene. CDR3 nucleotides: TGTGCCAGCAGTTCAAACGACGGTAGCTCCTACAATGAGCAGTTCTTC. Protein: CASSSNDGSSYNEQFF.

V usage is TRBV13 and J usage is TRBJ1-2, with D hard to call. Per germline, CDR1 PRHDT and CDR2 FYEKMQ (reference sequence). There are 14 residues in the CDR3. V lost 4 bases and J lost 8, with 17 bases in between. CDR3 nucleotides: TGTGCCAGCAGCTCCCCGCGCACCTCTCGGGGCTACACCTTC. Its translation is CASSSPRTSRGYTF.

Only one count was recorded for this clonotype. V gene TRBV12-3 or TRBV12-4 combines with J gene TRBJ1-3; TRBD1 aligns across 10 bases. The CDR3 loop spans 16 amino acids. The V gene end was trimmed by 1 base and the J gene end by 3 bases; junction bases not matched to a gene: 3. This CDR3 reads CASSLGGTGVGNTIYF. The CDR3 nucleotides are TGTGCCAGCAGTTTAGGTGGGACAGGGGTTGGAAACACCATATATTTT.

V and J are TRBV5-1 and TRBJ1-1, with D unclear. V lost 9 bases and J 0 bases, leaving 18 bases between the germline ends. This CDR3 region has 15 residues. Germline CDR1 is SGHRS and CDR2 is YFSETQ. The CDR3 DNA reads as TGCGCCACAAAGGGAACAGCTGCCATGAACACTGAAGCTTTCTTT. Its protein product is CATKGTAAMNTEAFF. The full variable domain, with the rest looked up from reference TRBV5-1 and TRBJ1-1, is KAGVTQTPRYLIKTRGQQVTLSCSPISGHRSVSWYQQTPGQGLQFLFEYFSETQRNKGNFPGRFSGRQFSNSRSEMNVSTLELGDSALYLCATKGTAAMNTEAFFGQGTRLTVV.

Remarks on this clonotype: A read error may account for a junction end that differs from germline. This chain uses TRBV6-1 with TRBJ1-4; 10 positions agree with TRBD1. Germline CDR1 and CDR2: MNHNS and SASEGT. The length of the CDR3 is 18 residues. The CDR3 sequence: CASSGPGTGVSRYGKLFF. The CDR3 DNA is TGTGCTAGCAGTGGCCCCGGGACAGGGGTTTCTCGTTACGGAAAACTGTTTTTT.

This sequence joins TRBV12-5 and TRBJ2-2, with a weak D call TRBD2 (5 bases). V was pared by 3 bases and J by 5 bases, with 16 bases between. The CDR3 is made up of 16 amino acids. Germline CDR1 and CDR2: LGHNT and FRNRAP. This CDR3 is CASGFGTSGNTGELFF. The CDR3 nucleotides read TGTGCTAGTGGTTTTGGAACTAGTGGGAATACCGGGGAGCTGTTTTTT.

This clonotype occurred many times. The genes are TRBV29-1 and TRBJ2-7; tentatively, D is TRBD1 (7 bases). V lost 7 bases to trimming and J lost 4 bases, with 11 bases between them. Germline-derived CDR1 and CDR2 are SQVTM and ANQGSEA. CDR3 length: 11 amino acids. The DNA for the CDR3 is TGCAGCGGGGGGGACAGTTACGAGCAGTACTTC. Amino acid sequence: CSGGDSYEQYF.

As to this clonotype: Compared with germline, one end of the junction differs, possibly owing to a read error. V usage is TRBV7-3 and J usage is TRBJ2-1; D uncertain. This CDR3 is 14 amino acids long. Germline loops: CDR1 SGHTA, CDR2 FQGTGA. CDR3 coding DNA: TGTGCCAGCAGCCTAACGGGTCGGCGCAATGAGCAGTTCTTC. Residues: CASSLTGRRNEQFF. Drawing the rest from reference TRBV7-3 and TRBJ2-1, the complete variable domain is GAGVSQTPSNKVTEKGKYVELRCDPISGHTALYWYRQSLGQGPEFLIYFQGTGAADDSGLPNDRFFAVRPEGSVSTLKIQRTERGDSAVYLCASSLTGRRNEQFFGPGTRLTVL.

In its sample, this clonotype was seen a few times. This chain uses TRBV6-5 with TRBJ2-5; D gene ambiguous. CDR1 and CDR2 (germline): MNHEY, SVGAGI. V lost 2 bases and J lost 4, with 11 bases in between. The length of the CDR3 is 14 residues. CDR3 sequence: CASSYNSRVETQYF. The DNA for the CDR3 is TGTGCCAGCAGTTACAATTCGCGAGTAGAGACCCAGTACTTC.

The table lists this clonotype with a few counts. V gene TRBV7-2 combines with J gene TRBJ2-7; possibly TRBD2 for D (6 bases). CDR1 and CDR2 (germline): SGHTA, FQGNSA. The CDR3 loop spans 14 amino acids. Trimming took 7 bases from V and 5 from J, leaving 18 bases between them. This CDR3 is CASTLTPAGHEQYF. The CDR3 DNA follows: TGTGCCAGCACCCTAACCCCGGCGGGACACGAGCAGTACTTC. The full variable domain, in which reference TRBV7-2 and TRBJ2-7 provide the parts outside the CDR3, is GAGVSQSPSNKVTEKGKDVELRCDPISGHTALYWYRQSLGQGLEFLIYFQGNSAPDKSGLPSDRFSAERTGGSVSTLTIQRTQQEDSAVYLCASTLTPAGHEQYFGPGTRLTVT.

The V call is TRBV5-6, the J call TRBJ2-5; 7 bases are shared with TRBD2. CDR1 and CDR2 from the germline V gene are SGHDT and YYEEEE. This CDR3 has 17 amino acids. Losses at the gene ends were 0 bases for V and 1 base for J; bases not matched to a gene: 9. CDR3 DNA sequence: TGTGCCAGCAGCTTGGACGGGGGGACCCTTAGCCAAGAGACCCAGTACTTC. Protein product: CASSLDGGTLSQETQYF.

Ten or more counts support this clonotype. The J gene is TRBJ1-2, the V gene TRBV20-1, with D possibly TRBD1 on 5 matching bases. In germline, CDR1 is DFQATT, CDR2 SNEGSKA (reference sequence). The CDR3 consists of 12 residues. CDR3 region: CSAGLSNYGYTF. CDR3 nucleotides: TGCAGCGCAGGGTTATCTAACTATGGCTACACCTTC.

The chain uses TRBV5-1 and TRBJ1-2, with TRBD1 matching 8 bases. The germline gives CDR1 SGHRS, CDR2 YFSETQ. Unmatched junction bases numbered 15, after V lost 7 bases and J lost 7 bases. CDR3 length: 15 residues. CDR3 loop: CASCSSTGTGGGYTF. The DNA for the CDR3 is TGCGCCAGCTGCTCGTCCACCGGGACAGGTGGTGGCTACACCTTC.

The CDR3 sequence: CASSLEPGHGYTF. The CDR3 nucleotides are TGTGCCAGCAGCTTAGAGCCCGGGCATGGCTACACCTTC. The chain carries TRBV7-6 and TRBJ1-2; D unclear. The CDR3 contains 13 residues. The V end lost 1 base, the J end lost 6 bases, and 9 bases lay between the germline ends. Germline V gene sequence: CDR1 SGHVS, CDR2 FNYEAQ.

The chain has TRBV7-9 and TRBJ2-5; D not resolved. Germline CDR1 SEHNR, CDR2 FQNEAQ (reference sequence). This CDR3 region has 15 residues. V was trimmed by 3 bases and J by 2 bases, leaving 13 bases between them. The CDR3 region is CASSFLVYGQETQYF. The DNA of the CDR3 is TGTGCCAGCAGCTTTTTAGTTTACGGACAAGAGACCCAGTACTTC.

This chain connects TRBV9 to TRBJ2-3; tentative D call: TRBD2 (7 bases). Germline V gene sequence: CDR1 SGDLS, CDR2 YYNGEE. This CDR3 spans 16 amino acids. V lost 0 bases and J lost 0, with 11 bases in between. In DNA, the CDR3 is TGTGCCAGCAGCGTAGAGGGGGGGGAGAGCACAGATACGCAGTATTTT. Translating it yields CASSVEGGESTDTQYF.

In its sample, this clonotype was seen a few times. The chain couples TRBV4-1 to TRBJ1-2; unclear D gene. This CDR3 has 13 residues. Between the trimmed V and J ends, which lost 0 bases and 8 bases, there was a span of 10 bases. Germline-derived CDR1 and CDR2 are MGHRA and YSYEKL. The CDR3 DNA is TGCGCCAGCAGCCAAGATCCCCGGAGGGGCTACACCTTC. Its protein product is CASSQDPRRGYTF.

V usage is TRBV5-8 and J usage is TRBJ1-4; TRBD1 matches 8 bases. The CDR3 loop spans 15 amino acids. The V segment lost 0 bases and the J segment 4 bases; nucleotides outside the gene matches: 2. Per germline, CDR1 SGHTS and CDR2 YDEGEE. CDR3: CASSLVGQDNEKLFF. CDR3 in DNA: TGTGCCAGCAGCTTGGTGGGACAGGATAATGAAAAACTGTTTTTT.